A selection of T cell receptor beta chains follows, all from one sample in a study of cytomegalovirus exposure and HLA in healthy donors. Clones were sequenced by immunoSEQ multiplex PCR, and TCRdb holds only the in-frame ones, with some missing. This table holds approximately 190,000 clones, 80% to 85% found once. Specimen: PBMCs. The source is a boy younger than 18 in good health and CMV-seronegative. Both conserved end residues are part of each CDR3. The order of the fields is J gene, clone size, D gene, V gene, CDR3 protein, CDR3 DNA. A D gene is named only where the DNA matches it firmly. For some rows the clone size is stated as once, few or many, or as a class when expanded; others skip it.

J gene: TRBJ2-3
clone size: -
D gene: -
V gene: TRBV6-1
CDR3 protein: CASSEARGFTDTQYF
CDR3 DNA: TGTGCCAGCAGTGAAGCGCGAGGGTTCACAGATACGCAGTATTTT

J gene: TRBJ1-2
clone size: -
D gene: TRBD1
V gene: TRBV9
CDR3 protein: CASSAQQGAYGYTF
CDR3 DNA: TGTGCCAGCAGCGCCCAACAGGGGGCCTATGGCTACACCTTC

J gene: TRBJ2-3
clone size: -
D gene: TRBD2
V gene: TRBV6-4
CDR3 protein: CASSSGGSPTDTQYF
CDR3 DNA: TGTGCCAGCAGTAGCGGGGGGAGCCCCACAGATACGCAGTATTTT

J gene: TRBJ1-5
clone size: -
D gene: TRBD1
V gene: TRBV7-9
CDR3 protein: CASSPDRELNQPQHF
CDR3 DNA: TGTGCCAGCAGCCCGGACAGGGAACTCAATCAGCCCCAGCATTTT

J gene: TRBJ1-5
clone size: -
D gene: TRBD1
V gene: TRBV27
CDR3 protein: CASSPGQGVQPQHF
CDR3 DNA: TGTGCCAGCAGTCCGGGACAGGGAGTCCAGCCCCAGCATTTT

J gene: TRBJ2-5
clone size: -
D gene: -
V gene: TRBV28
CDR3 protein: CASSLIGVKKTQYF
CDR3 DNA: TGTGCCAGCAGCCTCATAGGAGTGAAAAAGACCCAGTACTTC

J gene: TRBJ1-4
clone size: few
D gene: -
V gene: TRBV27
CDR3 protein: CASTGGANEKLFF
CDR3 DNA: TGTGCCAGCACAGGTGGTGCTAATGAAAAACTGTTTTTT

J gene: TRBJ1-2
clone size: -
D gene: TRBD1
V gene: TRBV13
CDR3 protein: CASSPRGQDSYGYTF
CDR3 DNA: TGTGCCAGCAGCCCTCGGGGACAGGACTCCTATGGCTACACCTTC

J gene: TRBJ1-5
clone size: -
D gene: -
V gene: TRBV7-6
CDR3 protein: CASSLAGQPQHF
CDR3 DNA: TGTGCCAGCAGCTTGGCGGGACAGCCCCAGCATTTT

J gene: TRBJ1-1
clone size: -
D gene: -
V gene: TRBV29-1
CDR3 protein: CSVSNTEAFF
CDR3 DNA: TGCAGCGTTTCAAACACTGAAGCTTTCTTT

J gene: TRBJ2-2
clone size: -
D gene: TRBD1
V gene: TRBV7-2
CDR3 protein: CASSSDRGRAEELFF
CDR3 DNA: TGTGCCAGCAGCTCCGACAGGGGGCGCGCGGAGGAGCTGTTTTTT

J gene: TRBJ2-7
clone size: -
D gene: TRBD1
V gene: TRBV28
CDR3 protein: CASSLIGTGGYEQYF
CDR3 DNA: TGTGCCAGCAGTTTAATCGGGACAGGGGGCTACGAGCAGTACTTC

J gene: TRBJ1-2
clone size: -
D gene: -
V gene: TRBV7-9
CDR3 protein: CASSPTPEERSGYTF
CDR3 DNA: TGTGCCAGCAGCCCCACCCCCGAGGAGAGGTCCGGCTACACCTTC

J gene: TRBJ1-6
clone size: -
D gene: -
V gene: TRBV9
CDR3 protein: CASSVAPSKGDSPLHF
CDR3 DNA: TGTGCCAGCAGCGTAGCCCCGTCAAAAGGGGATTCACCCCTCCACTTT

J gene: TRBJ2-3
clone size: -
D gene: TRBD2
V gene: TRBV28
CDR3 protein: CASSSREVFTDTQYF
CDR3 DNA: TGTGCCAGCAGTTCCCGGGAGGTCTTCACAGATACGCAGTATTTT

J gene: TRBJ2-2
clone size: once
D gene: -
V gene: TRBV30
CDR3 protein: CAWSSTVTGELFF
CDR3 DNA: TGTGCCTGGAGTTCAACAGTCACCGGGGAGCTGTTTTTT

J gene: TRBJ2-2
clone size: -
D gene: TRBD2
V gene: TRBV10-3
CDR3 protein: CAIRPGLAENTGELFF
CDR3 DNA: TGTGCCATCAGGCCAGGACTAGCGGAGAACACCGGGGAGCTGTTTTTT

J gene: TRBJ1-5
clone size: -
D gene: TRBD1
V gene: TRBV6-5
CDR3 protein: CASSYSDRDNQPQHF
CDR3 DNA: TGTGCCAGCAGTTACTCGGACAGGGACAATCAGCCCCAGCATTTT

J gene: TRBJ1-3
clone size: -
D gene: TRBD1
V gene: TRBV9
CDR3 protein: CASSVAGTASSGNTIYF
CDR3 DNA: TGTGCCAGCAGCGTAGCCGGGACAGCCAGCTCTGGAAACACCATATATTTT

J gene: TRBJ2-7
clone size: -
D gene: TRBD2
V gene: TRBV20-1
CDR3 protein: CSATTSDEQYF
CDR3 DNA: TGCAGTGCTACCACTAGCGACGAGCAGTACTTC

J gene: TRBJ2-7
clone size: -
D gene: TRBD2
V gene: TRBV29-1
CDR3 protein: CSVEVGTSDYEQYF
CDR3 DNA: TGCAGCGTGGAAGTGGGGACTAGCGATTACGAGCAGTACTTC

J gene: TRBJ1-2
clone size: -
D gene: -
V gene: TRBV7-9
CDR3 protein: CASSPDIVSYTF
CDR3 DNA: TGTGCCAGCAGCCCCGACATCGTCAGCTACACCTTC

J gene: TRBJ1-1
clone size: few
D gene: -
V gene: TRBV7-6
CDR3 protein: CASSSTAGNTEAFF
CDR3 DNA: TGTGCCAGCAGCTCGACAGCTGGTAACACTGAAGCTTTCTTT

J gene: TRBJ1-1
clone size: -
D gene: TRBD1
V gene: TRBV25-1
CDR3 protein: CASSEQEGAPEAFF
CDR3 DNA: TGTGCCAGCAGTGAGCAGGAGGGGGCCCCTGAAGCTTTCTTT

J gene: TRBJ2-1
clone size: -
D gene: -
V gene: TRBV11-1
CDR3 protein: CASSFTANNEQFF
CDR3 DNA: TGTGCCAGCAGCTTCACAGCCAACAATGAGCAGTTCTTC

J gene: TRBJ1-6
clone size: -
D gene: -
V gene: TRBV19
CDR3 protein: CASSIARLPLHF
CDR3 DNA: TGTGCCAGTAGTATTGCCAGGCTGCCCCTCCACTTT

J gene: TRBJ2-1
clone size: -
D gene: -
V gene: TRBV30
CDR3 protein: CAWNKGGGYNEQFF
CDR3 DNA: TGTGCCTGGAACAAGGGAGGAGGGTACAATGAGCAGTTCTTC

J gene: TRBJ2-7
clone size: -
D gene: -
V gene: TRBV5-1
CDR3 protein: CASSLAGGDYEQYF
CDR3 DNA: TGCGCCAGCAGCTTGGCCGGAGGGGACTACGAGCAGTACTTC

J gene: TRBJ1-3
clone size: -
D gene: -
V gene: TRBV6-5
CDR3 protein: CASRLDQYGNTIYF
CDR3 DNA: TGTGCCAGCAGGCTAGATCAATACGGAAACACCATATATTTT

J gene: TRBJ2-7
clone size: -
D gene: TRBD2
V gene: TRBV7-9
CDR3 protein: CASSLLASGTYEQYF
CDR3 DNA: TGTGCCAGCAGCCTCCTGGCTAGCGGGACTTACGAGCAGTACTTC

J gene: TRBJ2-2
clone size: -
D gene: -
V gene: TRBV7-3
CDR3 protein: CASGPGGPNTGELFF
CDR3 DNA: TGTGCCAGCGGCCCCGGGGGGCCGAACACCGGGGAGCTGTTTTTT

J gene: TRBJ2-7
clone size: -
D gene: TRBD1
V gene: TRBV2
CDR3 protein: CASSGVVQGLREQYF
CDR3 DNA: TGTGCCAGCAGTGGCGTTGTACAGGGGCTACGCGAGCAGTACTTC

J gene: TRBJ2-3
clone size: -
D gene: TRBD2
V gene: TRBV6-6
CDR3 protein: CASSSGLAGTDTQYF
CDR3 DNA: TGTGCCAGCAGTTCGGGACTAGCGGGGACAGATACGCAGTATTTT

J gene: TRBJ2-7
clone size: -
D gene: TRBD1
V gene: TRBV6-1
CDR3 protein: CASSEGVTGGYPPYEQYF
CDR3 DNA: TGTGCCAGCAGTGAAGGGGTGACAGGGGGCTACCCACCATACGAGCAGTACTTC

J gene: TRBJ1-1
clone size: -
D gene: TRBD1
V gene: TRBV7-8
CDR3 protein: CASSFRTGRDTEAFF
CDR3 DNA: TGTGCCAGCAGCTTCCGGACAGGGAGGGACACTGAAGCTTTCTTT

J gene: TRBJ2-2
clone size: -
D gene: -
V gene: TRBV18
CDR3 protein: CASSPSAGKELFF
CDR3 DNA: TGTGCCAGCTCACCATCTGCGGGGAAGGAGCTGTTTTTT

J gene: TRBJ2-1
clone size: -
D gene: TRBD2
V gene: TRBV9
CDR3 protein: CASSVRSGGYNEQFF
CDR3 DNA: TGTGCCAGCAGCGTACGAAGCGGGGGGTACAATGAGCAGTTCTTC

J gene: TRBJ1-1
clone size: few
D gene: -
V gene: TRBV6-5
CDR3 protein: CASSYILNTEAFF
CDR3 DNA: TGTGCCAGCAGTTACATCCTTAACACTGAAGCTTTCTTT

J gene: TRBJ1-2
clone size: once
D gene: -
V gene: TRBV6-4
CDR3 protein: CASRNTGSNYGYTF
CDR3 DNA: TGTGCCAGCAGGAACACAGGGTCCAACTATGGCTACACCTTC

J gene: TRBJ1-2
clone size: -
D gene: -
V gene: TRBV5-1
CDR3 protein: CASSPSRSNYGYTF
CDR3 DNA: TGCGCCAGCAGCCCCTCGCGGTCTAACTATGGCTACACCTTC

J gene: TRBJ2-7
clone size: -
D gene: -
V gene: TRBV6-1
CDR3 protein: CASSEARLLESYEQYF
CDR3 DNA: TGTGCCAGCAGTGAAGCGCGGCTCCTAGAATCCTACGAGCAGTACTTC

J gene: TRBJ2-1
clone size: -
D gene: TRBD2
V gene: TRBV11-3
CDR3 protein: CASSSGTTYSYNEQFF
CDR3 DNA: TGTGCCAGCAGCTCCGGGACTACCTACTCCTACAATGAGCAGTTCTTC

J gene: TRBJ1-1
clone size: -
D gene: TRBD1
V gene: TRBV25-1
CDR3 protein: CASSGTGDYEAFF
CDR3 DNA: TGTGCCAGCAGTGGGACAGGGGACTATGAAGCTTTCTTT

J gene: TRBJ2-1
clone size: once
D gene: -
V gene: TRBV4-1
CDR3 protein: CASSQGPSYRVGGGEQFF
CDR3 DNA: TGCGCCAGCAGCCAAGGGCCGTCATACAGGGTCGGCGGCGGGGAGCAGTTCTTC

J gene: TRBJ1-3
clone size: -
D gene: -
V gene: TRBV5-5
CDR3 protein: CASSRDTNSGNTIYF
CDR3 DNA: TGTGCCAGCAGCCGGGACACCAACTCTGGAAACACCATATATTTT

J gene: TRBJ2-2
clone size: few
D gene: TRBD1
V gene: TRBV6-5
CDR3 protein: CASSYTPGQGTGELFF
CDR3 DNA: TGTGCCAGCAGTTACACACCGGGACAGGGAACCGGGGAGCTGTTTTTT

J gene: TRBJ1-5
clone size: -
D gene: TRBD1
V gene: TRBV10-3
CDR3 protein: CAISMGQGENQPQHF
CDR3 DNA: TGTGCCATCAGTATGGGACAGGGGGAGAATCAGCCCCAGCATTTT

J gene: TRBJ1-4
clone size: -
D gene: TRBD1
V gene: TRBV25-1
CDR3 protein: CASSVGTGIGEKLFF
CDR3 DNA: TGTGCCAGCAGTGTCGGGACAGGGATAGGGGAAAAACTGTTTTTT

J gene: TRBJ2-7
clone size: -
D gene: TRBD2
V gene: TRBV4-2
CDR3 protein: CASSQGLELSGPSYEQYF
CDR3 DNA: TGTGCCAGCAGCCAAGGACTGGAACTTAGCGGGCCTTCCTACGAGCAGTACTTC

J gene: TRBJ1-6
clone size: once
D gene: -
V gene: TRBV7-9
CDR3 protein: CASSYSLSPLHF
CDR3 DNA: TGTGCCAGCAGCTACAGCCTTTCACCCCTCCACTTT

J gene: TRBJ1-2
clone size: -
D gene: TRBD1
V gene: TRBV11-2
CDR3 protein: CASSYGTGRSPGYTF
CDR3 DNA: TGTGCCAGCAGCTACGGGACAGGTCGAAGCCCTGGCTACACCTTC

J gene: TRBJ1-3
clone size: -
D gene: TRBD1
V gene: TRBV7-2
CDR3 protein: CASSLEGTGGNTIYF
CDR3 DNA: TGTGCCAGCAGCTTAGAAGGGACAGGTGGAAACACCATATATTTT

J gene: TRBJ1-2
clone size: once
D gene: TRBD1
V gene: TRBV7-3
CDR3 protein: CASSLSGQGPYGYTF
CDR3 DNA: TGTGCCAGCAGCCTAAGCGGACAGGGCCCCTATGGCTACACCTTC

J gene: TRBJ1-4
clone size: -
D gene: TRBD1
V gene: TRBV18
CDR3 protein: CASSPIRDSEKLFF
CDR3 DNA: TGTGCCAGCTCACCAATTCGGGACAGCGAAAAACTGTTTTTT

J gene: TRBJ2-3
clone size: -
D gene: -
V gene: TRBV4-3
CDR3 protein: CASSQDPGQSRTDTQYF
CDR3 DNA: TGCGCCAGCAGCCAAGATCCAGGACAGTCTCGCACAGATACGCAGTATTTT

J gene: TRBJ2-5
clone size: once
D gene: -
V gene: TRBV9
CDR3 protein: CASSEGGETQYF
CDR3 DNA: TGTGCCAGCAGCGAGGGAGGTGAGACCCAGTACTTC

J gene: TRBJ1-5
clone size: -
D gene: -
V gene: TRBV19
CDR3 protein: CASSIGAGVGGQPQHF
CDR3 DNA: TGTGCCAGTAGTATAGGGGCGGGGGTGGGTGGACAGCCCCAGCATTTT

J gene: TRBJ2-7
clone size: once
D gene: TRBD1
V gene: TRBV7-6
CDR3 protein: CASSRGGQGANEQYF
CDR3 DNA: TGTGCCAGCAGCCGCGGCGGACAGGGGGCAAACGAGCAGTACTTC

J gene: TRBJ1-1
clone size: -
D gene: TRBD1
V gene: TRBV4-1
CDR3 protein: CASSRQGSTEAFF
CDR3 DNA: TGCGCCAGCAGCCGACAGGGTAGCACTGAAGCTTTCTTT